This T cell receptor beta chain was found in a study of blood T cell repertoires in COVID-19. Produced via immunoSEQ multiplex PCR; TCRdb's table is partial and in-frame only. This sample has approximately 210,000 clones; around 88% occur once, and the top ten carry about 8.9%. The CDR3 spans 13 residues. V was cut by 6 bases and J by 3 bases, with 11 bases left in between. Germline CDR1 reads MDHEN; CDR2 reads SYDVKM. Sequencing input: peripheral blood. V usage is TRBV28 and J usage is TRBJ1-1; D may be TRBD1 (6 bases). The receptor was isolated from a woman in her forties or fifties with acute or convalescent COVID-19. Here the CDR3 reads CASSRGGDTEAFF. DNA for the CDR3: TGTGCCAGCAGCAGGGGAGGGGACACTGAAGCTTTCTTT. Based on the CDR3 plus reference TRBV28 and TRBJ1-1, the full variable domain is DVKVTQSSRYLVKRTGEKVFLECVQDMDHENMFWYRQDPGLGLRLIYFSYDVKMKEKGDIPEGYSVSREKKERFSLILESASTNQTSMYLCASSRGGDTEAFFGQGTRLTVV.